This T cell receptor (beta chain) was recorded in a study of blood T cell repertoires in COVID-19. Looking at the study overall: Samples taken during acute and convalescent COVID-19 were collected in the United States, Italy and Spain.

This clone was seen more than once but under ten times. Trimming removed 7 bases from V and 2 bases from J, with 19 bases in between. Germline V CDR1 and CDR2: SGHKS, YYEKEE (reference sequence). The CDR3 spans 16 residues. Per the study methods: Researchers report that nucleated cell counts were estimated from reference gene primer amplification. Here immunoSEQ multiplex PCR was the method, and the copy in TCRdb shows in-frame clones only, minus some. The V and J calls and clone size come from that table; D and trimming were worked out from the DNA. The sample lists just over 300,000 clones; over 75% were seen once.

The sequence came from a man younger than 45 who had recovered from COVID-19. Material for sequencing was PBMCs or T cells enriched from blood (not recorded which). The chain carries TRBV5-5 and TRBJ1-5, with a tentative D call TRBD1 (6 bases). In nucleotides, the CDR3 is TGTGCCAGCGTACGGGAGGGCAGGGGAGGCAATCAGCCCCAGCATTTT. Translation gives CASVREGRGGNQPQHF.